A selection of T cell receptor beta chains follows, all from one sample in a study of blood T cells in healthy people across ages. TCRdb re-called the 5' RACE reads with MiXCR, one entry per CDR3 protein. The table has hundreds of thousands of distinct CDR3 sequences, about 56% seen once. Material for sequencing was blood. These receptors originate from a man aged 40-49 years in good health. Each CDR3 is given with its conserved first and last residue. Each record gives: V gene, D gene, clone size, J gene, CDR3 protein, CDR3 DNA. The D gene is left open where the match is weak. A row's size may be missing; if present it is once, few, many or a size class.

TRBV15	.	.	TRBJ2-1	CATSRPGQEGNNEQFF	TGTGCCACCAGCAGGCCCGGACAAGAAGGGAACAATGAGCAGTTCTTC
TRBV28	.	.	TRBJ1-1	CASPRGAEAFF	TGTGCCAGCCCACGGGGGGCTGAAGCTTTCTTT
TRBV7-2	.	few	TRBJ2-3	CASSLMRRTDTQYF	TGTGCCAGCAGCTTAATGCGCCGCACAGATACGCAGTATTTT
TRBV10-3	TRBD2	.	TRBJ2-7	CAISPSGRALNEQYF	TGTGCCATCAGTCCTAGCGGGAGGGCCCTCAACGAGCAGTACTTC
TRBV30	.	.	TRBJ2-1	CAWLPGQLVYNEQFF	TGTGCCTGGTTACCGGGACAACTTGTCTACAATGAGCAGTTCTTC
TRBV4-2	TRBD1	few	TRBJ1-2	CASSQLQGGVNGYTF	TGTGCCAGCAGCCAGTTACAGGGGGGGGTTAATGGCTACACCTTC
TRBV5-1	TRBD2	.	TRBJ2-5	CASSLGTSGRFQETQYF	TGCGCCAGCAGCCTTGGGACTAGCGGGCGCTTTCAAGAGACCCAGTACTTC
TRBV7-9	.	.	TRBJ2-5	CASSSPADRGEVGETQYF	TGTGCCAGCAGTTCTCCCGCTGATAGGGGCGAGGTCGGCGAGACCCAGTACTTC
TRBV11-1	.	.	TRBJ2-3	CASSLTQNTQYF	TGTGCCAGCAGCTTAACCCAGAATACGCAGTATTTT
TRBV4-3	.	few	TRBJ2-7	CASSQVLNSEQYF	TGCGCCAGCAGCCAAGTCCTCAATTCGGAGCAGTACTTC
TRBV2	.	few	TRBJ2-2	CASSDQQYTGELFF	TGTGCCAGCAGCGATCAACAGTACACCGGGGAGCTGTTTTTT
TRBV29-1	.	.	TRBJ1-1	CSGRGSQTEAFF	TGCAGCGGGAGGGGAAGTCAAACTGAAGCTTTCTTT
TRBV6-5	TRBD2	.	TRBJ2-3	CASSYRRGSLPDTQYF	TGTGCCAGCAGTTACCGGCGGGGGAGTCTACCAGATACGCAGTATTTT
TRBV29-1	.	few	TRBJ1-5	CSVRLGGGAAQPQHF	TGCAGCGTTAGGTTAGGCGGGGGGGCAGCTCAGCCCCAGCATTTT
TRBV27	.	once	TRBJ2-4	CATYRHETRKNIQYF	TGTGCCACTTACCGACACGAGACGAGAAAAAACATTCAGTACTTC
TRBV14	.	.	TRBJ1-3	CASSQEKGAIYF	TGTGCCAGCAGCCAAGAAAAGGGGGCCATATATTTT
TRBV20-1	TRBD2	.	TRBJ2-3	CSAARLAGLVGDTQYF	TGCAGTGCCGCGAGACTAGCGGGATTGGTGGGAGATACGCAGTATTTT
TRBV6-1	.	.	TRBJ2-4	CASSEEPTTAAKNIQYF	TGTGCCAGCAGTGAAGAACCGACTACTGCAGCCAAAAACATTCAGTACTTC
TRBV6-2/TRBV6-3	.	.	TRBJ2-3	CASRRGWLGRTRTDTQYF	TGTGCCAGCAGACGCGGCTGGTTGGGGAGAACCCGCACAGATACGCAGTATTTT
TRBV5-1	TRBD2	once	TRBJ2-1	CASSSRGTSGASSYNEQFF	TGCGCCAGCAGCTCCCGCGGGACTAGCGGGGCTAGCTCCTACAATGAGCAGTTCTTC
TRBV14	.	.	TRBJ2-5	CASSQEFWPQETQYF	TGTGCCAGCAGCCAAGAATTCTGGCCCCAAGAGACCCAGTACTTC
TRBV7-2	TRBD2	.	TRBJ2-7	CASSLGRESFHEQYF	TGTGCCAGCAGCTTAGGGCGGGAGTCTTTTCACGAGCAGTACTTC
TRBV12-3/TRBV12-4	.	.	TRBJ2-2	CASRGDVTGELFF	TGTGCCAGCAGGGGGGACGTCACCGGGGAGCTGTTTTTT
TRBV20-1	TRBD1	once	TRBJ2-1	CSASRQGDEQFF	TGCAGTGCTAGTCGTCAGGGGGATGAGCAGTTCTTC
TRBV10-3	.	.	TRBJ2-1	CAIGVTDEQFF	TGTGCCATCGGGGTAACCGATGAGCAGTTCTTC
TRBV20-1	.	.	TRBJ2-4	CSAPLTGEAIQYF	TGCAGTGCTCCCCTGACCGGAGAGGCCATTCAGTACTTC
TRBV20-1	TRBD1	.	TRBJ2-5	CSARGQGEEETQYF	TGCAGTGCTAGAGGGCAGGGGGAAGAAGAGACCCAGTACTTC
TRBV7-2	TRBD1	few	TRBJ2-3	CASSLDGTGGNTQYF	TGTGCCAGCAGCTTAGATGGGACAGGTGGAAATACGCAGTATTTT
TRBV7-9	TRBD1	.	TRBJ2-1	CASSSDRGRNNEQFF	TGTGCCAGCAGCTCAGACAGGGGAAGGAACAATGAGCAGTTCTTC
TRBV4-3	TRBD2	few	TRBJ2-7	CASSPGTSASYEQYF	TGCGCCAGCAGCCCAGGGACTAGCGCGTCCTACGAGCAGTACTTC
TRBV7-3	.	once	TRBJ2-2	CASRAGLIGELFF	TGTGCCAGCAGGGCGGGGTTGATCGGGGAGCTGTTTTTT
TRBV4-3	.	.	TRBJ1-2	CASSQARGRDGYTF	TGCGCCAGCAGCCAAGCGAGGGGTAGGGATGGCTACACCTTC
TRBV12-3/TRBV12-4	.	few	TRBJ1-4	CASSLGSFEKLFF	TGTGCCAGCAGTCTAGGATCTTTCGAAAAACTGTTTTTT
TRBV20-1	.	.	TRBJ2-1	CSARVLTTSSYNEQFF	TGCAGTGCTAGAGTTTTAACTACGAGCTCCTACAATGAGCAGTTCTTC
TRBV15	.	.	TRBJ2-3	CATSRDLVDTQYF	TGTGCCACCAGCAGAGATCTGGTGGATACGCAGTATTTT
TRBV7-2	.	.	TRBJ2-7	CASSLSGSGDYEQYF	TGTGCCAGCAGCTTATCCGGGTCAGGGGACTACGAGCAGTACTTC
TRBV7-6	.	.	TRBJ2-1	CASSLNRGAGGNEQFF	TGTGCCAGCAGCTTAAACCGGGGGGCTGGTGGGAATGAGCAGTTCTTC